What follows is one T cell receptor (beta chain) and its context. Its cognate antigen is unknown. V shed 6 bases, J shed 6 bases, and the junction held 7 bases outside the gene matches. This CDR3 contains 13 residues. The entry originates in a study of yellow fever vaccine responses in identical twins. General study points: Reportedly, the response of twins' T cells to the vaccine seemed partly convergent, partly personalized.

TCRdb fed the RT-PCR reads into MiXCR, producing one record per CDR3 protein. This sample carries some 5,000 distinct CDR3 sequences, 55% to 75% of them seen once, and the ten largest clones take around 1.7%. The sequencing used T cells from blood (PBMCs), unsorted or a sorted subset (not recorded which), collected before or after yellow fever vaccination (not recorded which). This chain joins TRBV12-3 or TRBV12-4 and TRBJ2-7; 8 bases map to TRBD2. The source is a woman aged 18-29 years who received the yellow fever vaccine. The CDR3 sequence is CASSERENREQYF. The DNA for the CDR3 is TGTGCCAGCAGCGAGCGGGAGAATCGCGAGCAGTACTTC.